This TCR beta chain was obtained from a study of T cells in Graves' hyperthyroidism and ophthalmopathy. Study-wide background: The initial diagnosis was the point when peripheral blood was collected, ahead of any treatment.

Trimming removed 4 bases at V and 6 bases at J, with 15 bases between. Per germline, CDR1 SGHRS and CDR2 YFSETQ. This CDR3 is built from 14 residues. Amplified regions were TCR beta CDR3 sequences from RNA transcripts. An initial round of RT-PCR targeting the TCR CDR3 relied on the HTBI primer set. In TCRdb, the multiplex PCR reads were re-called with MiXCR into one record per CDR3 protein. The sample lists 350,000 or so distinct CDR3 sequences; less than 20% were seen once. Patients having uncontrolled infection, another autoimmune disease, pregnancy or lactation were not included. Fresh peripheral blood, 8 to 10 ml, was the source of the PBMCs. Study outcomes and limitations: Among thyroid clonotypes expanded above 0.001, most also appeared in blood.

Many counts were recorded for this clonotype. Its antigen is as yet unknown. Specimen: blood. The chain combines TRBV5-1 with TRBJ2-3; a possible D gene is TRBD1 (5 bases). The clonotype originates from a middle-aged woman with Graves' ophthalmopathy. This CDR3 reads CASSPGPARDTQYF. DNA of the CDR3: TGCGCCAGCAGCCCAGGGCCCGCTCGGGATACGCAGTATTTT.